This is a list of T cell receptor beta chains from one sample in a study of PD-1 blockade in classical Hodgkin lymphoma. TCRdb's copy holds only in-frame clones and misses some; the assay was immunoSEQ multiplex PCR. The sample lists 130,000 to 150,000 clones, about 78% occurring once. The sample consisted of peripheral blood mononuclear cells (PBMCs), taken before the second cycle of nivolumab. The receptors here all came from a human donor with classical Hodgkin lymphoma. The CDR3 runs from the conserved cysteine through the conserved F or W. The D gene is left open where the match is weak. Size tells how often a clone was seen (once, few, many) or the class of an expanded clone, and some rows leave it out.

v_call	j_call	d_call	clone_size	cdr3_nt	cdr3_aa
TRBV7-7	TRBJ2-3	-	-	TGTGCTAGCAGCTTATTACGCACAGATACGCAGTATTTT	CASSLLRTDTQYF
TRBV18	TRBJ1-2	TRBD1	-	TGTGCCAGCTCACCTCGGGACAGGGAGCTCGGGAGGGGCTACACCTTC	CASSPRDRELGRGYTF
TRBV19	TRBJ1-3	-	-	TGTGCCAGTAATCGAGGGAACCCTGGAAACACCATATATTTT	CASNRGNPGNTIYF
TRBV6-5	TRBJ1-2	-	-	TGTGCCAGCAGTAAGCAGAGAAACTATGGCTACACCTTC	CASSKQRNYGYTF
TRBV5-1	TRBJ1-3	TRBD1	-	TGCGCCAGCAGCTTGGGACAGGGAATAATTGGAAACACCATATATTTT	CASSLGQGIIGNTIYF
TRBV29-1	TRBJ1-5	-	once	TGCAGCGTCGGGGAACTCAATCAGCCCCAGCATTTT	CSVGELNQPQHF
TRBV21-1	TRBJ2-4	-	-	TGTGCCAGCAGCCGAACAGGGCCTACAGCCAAAAACATTCAGTACTTC	CASSRTGPTAKNIQYF
TRBV6-5	TRBJ2-7	-	-	TGTGCCAGCAGTTACGCGGGGACCTCCTACGAGCAGTACTTC	CASSYAGTSYEQYF
TRBV27	TRBJ2-1	TRBD2	-	TGTGCCAGCAGTTCGAGCGGGAACTCCTACAATGAGCAGTTCTTC	CASSSSGNSYNEQFF
TRBV6-6	TRBJ1-1	-	-	TGTGCCAGCAGTGACGGGGGGTTGAACACTGAAGCTTTCTTT	CASSDGGLNTEAFF